The entry that follows covers one T cell receptor beta chain sequence. The antigen it recognizes is unknown. Read coverage stops 3 residues before the CDR3 terminus; the germline J gene supplies the remainder. The germline V gene (reference sequence) sets CDR1 to LNHDA and CDR2 to SQIVND. V is pared back by 5 bases and J by 5 bases, with 13 bases lying between the germline termini. Its CDR3 holds 13 amino acids, cysteine through phenylalanine. The DNA covers only part of the CDR3, 30 bases in frame from base 1. Genomic DNA was extracted from sorted cells with the QIAGEN DNeasy Blood and Tissue Kit for TCRbeta CDR3 sequencing. Through immunoSEQ, high-throughput TCRbeta CDR3 sequencing was done commercially, including PCR amplification with internal controls and bias correction. The paper's data handling went like this. Unique productive TCRbeta sequences were defined by CDR3 nucleotide sequence when primers matched and otherwise by CDR3 amino acid sequence together with Vbeta and Jbeta genes. To correct sorting error, sequences shared between sorted populations at a frequency ratio of 2:1 or less were removed; the rest were assigned to the higher population. A sequence was defined as donor-reactive if the sequence was expanded at least 5-fold in CFSE-low cells compared with unstimulated cells and had a frequency of at least 0.01% in CFSE-low cells. Repertoire divergence was quantified by Jensen-Shannon divergence using the top 100 TCRbeta sequences ranked by frequency. For samples with multiple sequencing runs, sorting error was corrected separately for each run before the runs were pooled. TCRdb stores this immuneACCESS table with in-frame sequences only. Part of the clones is absent; in the studies checked, under half of the shortfall reflects unresolved V genes, and no reason is known for the rest. V and J calls plus clone size are reproduced from that table; the DNA served to infer D and trimming. The sample table gives around 33,000 clones. The ten largest clonotypes hold approximately 14% of the sample.

The label giving this sample's time point can be read as: blood sample drawn before combined kidney and bone marrow transplant. Unstimulated Tregs (CD4+CD25+CD127-), CD4+ non-Tregs (CD4+CD25-), CD4 and CD8 cells were FACS-sorted from thawed PBMCs. The patients were a handful of recipients of combined kidney and bone marrow transplants from the ITN036ST trial, and samples were available only for these trial subjects. Healthy control blood was processed by Ficoll density gradient to PBMCs and cryopreserved; patient PBMCs were collected before and after transplant. The data belong to a study of Tregs in tolerant kidney transplant recipients (dated by TCRdb to between 2019 and 2020). About the investigation overall: The transplants used related donors along with nonmyeloablative bone marrow transplantation, and in the human trials mixed chimerism was transient. The study applied TCRbeta sequencing to find donor-specific regulatory T cells before combined kidney and bone marrow transplantation and then followed those same cells after transplant. The investigation overall reported the following: The study was limited by small patient numbers, and the findings need validation in larger populations and under other immunosuppression protocols. In tolerant patients, the expansion of donor-specific Tregs was greater than global Treg expansion, suggesting that the expansion was antigen-driven rather than nonspecific. Although technical replication error seemed to be minimal, the question of biological reproducibility was not addressed directly. PCR primers changed over time for some patients, so nucleotide-level comparison across those patients' samples was not possible. Expanding Tregs with activated donor B cells appeared to identify the most biologically relevant and donor-specific TCRbeta repertoire.

The receptor comes from a human donor who received a combined kidney and bone marrow transplant. The sample consisted of CD8+ T cells from blood, taken before the transplant. The receptor chain draws on TRBV19 and TRBJ2-7; no D gene call is confident. CDR3 bases read: TGTGCCAGTAGTTCCTCAACAATTAACGAG. The translation is CASSSSTINE. The CDR3 in its entirety is CASSSSTINEQYF.